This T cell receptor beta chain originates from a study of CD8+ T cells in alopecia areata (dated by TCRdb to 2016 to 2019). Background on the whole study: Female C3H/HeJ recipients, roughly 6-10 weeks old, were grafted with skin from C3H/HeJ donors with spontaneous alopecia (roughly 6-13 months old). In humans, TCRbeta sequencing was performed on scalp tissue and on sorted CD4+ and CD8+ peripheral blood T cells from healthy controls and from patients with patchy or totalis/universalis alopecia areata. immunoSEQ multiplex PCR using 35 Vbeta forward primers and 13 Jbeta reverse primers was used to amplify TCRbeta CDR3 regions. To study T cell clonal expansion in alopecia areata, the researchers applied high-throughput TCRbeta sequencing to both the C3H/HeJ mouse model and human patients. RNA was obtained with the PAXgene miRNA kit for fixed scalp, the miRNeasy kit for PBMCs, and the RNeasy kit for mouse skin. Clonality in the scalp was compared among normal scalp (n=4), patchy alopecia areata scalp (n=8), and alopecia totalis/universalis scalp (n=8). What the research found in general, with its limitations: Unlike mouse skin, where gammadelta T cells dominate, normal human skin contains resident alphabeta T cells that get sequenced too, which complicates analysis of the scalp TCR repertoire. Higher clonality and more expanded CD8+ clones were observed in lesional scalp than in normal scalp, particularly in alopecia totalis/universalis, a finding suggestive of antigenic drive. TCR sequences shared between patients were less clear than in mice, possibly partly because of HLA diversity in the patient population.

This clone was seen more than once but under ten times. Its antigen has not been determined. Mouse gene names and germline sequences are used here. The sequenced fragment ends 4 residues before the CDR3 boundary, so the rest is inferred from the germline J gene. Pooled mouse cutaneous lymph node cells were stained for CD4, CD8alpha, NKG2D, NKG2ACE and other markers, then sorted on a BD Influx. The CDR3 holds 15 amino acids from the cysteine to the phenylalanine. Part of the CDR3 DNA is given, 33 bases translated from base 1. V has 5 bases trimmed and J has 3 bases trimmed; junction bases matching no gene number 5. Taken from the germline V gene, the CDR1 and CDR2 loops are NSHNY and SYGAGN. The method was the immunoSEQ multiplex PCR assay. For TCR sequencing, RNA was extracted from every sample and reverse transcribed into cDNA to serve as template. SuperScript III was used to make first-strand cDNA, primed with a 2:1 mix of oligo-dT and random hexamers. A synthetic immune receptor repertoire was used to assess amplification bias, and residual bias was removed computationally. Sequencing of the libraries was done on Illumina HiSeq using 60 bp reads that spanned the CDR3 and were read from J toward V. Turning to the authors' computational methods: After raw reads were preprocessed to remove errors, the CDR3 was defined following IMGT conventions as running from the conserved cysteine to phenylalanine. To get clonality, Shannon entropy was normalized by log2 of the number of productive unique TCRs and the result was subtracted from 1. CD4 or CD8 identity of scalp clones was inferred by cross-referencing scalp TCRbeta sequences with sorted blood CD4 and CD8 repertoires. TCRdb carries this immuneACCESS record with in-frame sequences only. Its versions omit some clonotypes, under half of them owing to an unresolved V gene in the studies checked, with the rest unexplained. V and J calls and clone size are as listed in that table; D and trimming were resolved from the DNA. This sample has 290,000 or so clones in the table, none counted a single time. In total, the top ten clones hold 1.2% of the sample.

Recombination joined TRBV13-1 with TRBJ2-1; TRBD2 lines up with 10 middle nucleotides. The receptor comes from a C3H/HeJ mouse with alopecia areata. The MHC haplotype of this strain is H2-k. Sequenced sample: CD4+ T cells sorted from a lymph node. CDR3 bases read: TGTGCCAGCAGAGGACTGGGGGAGGGCTATGCT. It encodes CASRGLGEGYA. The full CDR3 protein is CASRGLGEGYAEQFF.